Given below is one T cell receptor beta chain in context. The antigen it recognizes is unknown. No much larger clonotype is one base removed from it; base qualities were not supplied. Enrolling through a virtual design, the prospective study's participants ranged in age from roughly 18 to 95 years and lived across roughly 24 United States geographic areas. To assign participants to cohorts, the prospective study relied on clinical history that participants themselves reported in a screening survey and a study questionnaire. In the prospective study, whole blood, serum and a nasopharyngeal or oropharyngeal swab were collected from each participant by mobile phlebotomists. Prospective study participants could optionally give additional blood draws and questionnaires over an approximately 2-month period. Before DNA extraction, prospective study blood samples were shipped either frozen or at room temperature.

The sample belongs to a study of blood T cell repertoires in COVID-19 (dated by TCRdb to 2019 to 2021). Regarding the research as a whole: The collaborator samples originated in the United States, Italy and Spain and spanned the acute and convalescent phases of COVID-19. The prospective study material was composed of cDNA or gDNA derived from T cells, B-cell-depleted T cells, or PBMCs. A de-identified subject ID, COVID-19 status, age in years and sex were almost always included in the sample metadata. Where HLA class I and class II types were available, the types were taken from metadata supplied by the sample provider, not from assay-based typing. The samples were drawn from two sources: the first 160 participants of the ongoing ImmuneRACE study, and about 1,300 subjects contributed by 6 global collaborators. The dataset comprised deeply sampled blood TCRbeta repertoires from subjects exposed to, actively infected with, or recovered from COVID-19. The repertoires were released in a freely available public database meant as a resource for research on the immune response to SARS-CoV-2. Overall study results and their limits: The quantity of clinical and demographic metadata differed by source and by participant and was supplied without curation.

TCRbeta CDR3 regions were amplified from genomic DNA using the immunoSEQ Assay, a bias-controlled multiplex PCR. As for the original processing: Within the assay, amplification of reference gene primers was used to estimate how many nucleated cells each sample contained. To quantify the absolute abundance of each unique TCRbeta CDR3 rearrangement, sequence reads were collapsed and filtered. For each sample, productive Simpson clonality was calculated as the square root of Simpson's diversity index over productive rearrangements. In its TCRdb copy, this immuneACCESS table keeps in-frame sequences only and misses some clones. Where compared with another copy, unresolved V genes explain less than half of these, and the others have no known cause. That table supplies the V and J calls and clone size; D and trimming were determined from the DNA. Recorded for this sample are about 210,000 clones; roughly 82% of them occurred a single time. The ten top clones hold around 6% of the sample.

The sample consisted of PBMCs or T cells enriched from blood (not recorded which). The receptor was isolated from a man aged 40-55 years with acute COVID-19.

The CDR3 corresponds to CASSHGTGENSPLHF. The DNA reads TGTGCCAGCAGCCATGGGACAGGAGAGAATTCACCCCTCCACTTT. This chain joins TRBV3-1 (or the pseudogene TRBV3-2) to TRBJ1-6, and TRBD1 matches 8 of the central bases. The germline V gene (reference sequence) gives CDR1 as LGHDT and CDR2 as YNNKEL. The CDR3 holds 15 amino acids from the cysteine to the phenylalanine. The read is trimmed to its CDR3 DNA, 45 bases read in frame from base 1. The V end gives up 3 bases and the J end 7 bases, leaving 5 bases in the junction not matched to a gene.